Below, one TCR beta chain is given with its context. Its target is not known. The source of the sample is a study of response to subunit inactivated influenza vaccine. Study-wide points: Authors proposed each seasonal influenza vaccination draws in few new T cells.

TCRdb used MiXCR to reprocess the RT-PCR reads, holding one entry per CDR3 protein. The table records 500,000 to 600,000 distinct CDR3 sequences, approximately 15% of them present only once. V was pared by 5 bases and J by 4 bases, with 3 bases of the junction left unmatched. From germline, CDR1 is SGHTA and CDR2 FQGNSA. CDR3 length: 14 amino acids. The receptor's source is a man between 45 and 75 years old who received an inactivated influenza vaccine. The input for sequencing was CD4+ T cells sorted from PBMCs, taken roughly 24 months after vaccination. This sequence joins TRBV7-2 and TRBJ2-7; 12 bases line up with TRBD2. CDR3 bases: TGTGCCAGCAGCACCGGACTAGCGGGATACGAGCAGTACTTC. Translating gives CASSTGLAGYEQYF.